The clone carrying this T cell receptor beta chain showed up many times. The CDR3 sequence is 15 residues long. V lost 6 bases, J lost 2 bases, and 17 bases lay in between. This sample was included in a study of T cells after yellow fever vaccination. A 5'RACE template-switching step, the method used to make TCR cDNA, added a universal primer site and UMIs. TCRdb called the 5' RACE reads again in MiXCR, with one record for every CDR3 protein. The table shows roughly 170,000 distinct CDR3 sequences, with around 8.5% occurring only once. This sample comprised CD8+ T cells sorted from PBMCs, obtained 45 days after the yellow fever booster vaccination. This chain links TRBV12-3 or TRBV12-4 with TRBJ2-7; D possibly corresponds to TRBD2 (6 bases). The receptor was isolated from a man in his late teens or twenties who received the YFV17D yellow fever vaccine. The CDR3 nucleotides read TGTGCCAGCAGCTACTCCGGGACTCCCACCTACGAGCAGTACTTC. Protein: CASSYSGTPTYEQYF.